These 10 T cell receptor beta chains were all obtained from the same sample, sequenced in a study of naive and memory T cell subsets. An oligonucleotide containing a UMI was ligated to the 3' end of TCR cDNA. The SP2 primer and nested alpha and beta constant region primers amplified ligated cDNA in four rounds. MiXCR, run by TCRdb on the 5' RACE reads, gives a single entry per CDR3 protein. The data hold about 56,000 distinct CDR3 sequences, with 7.6% observed a single time. Receptors originate from a female donor in good health.

The gene calls are TRBV7-9 and TRBJ1-2, with D unresolved. CDR1 SEHNR and CDR2 FQNEAQ come from the germline V gene (reference sequence). This CDR3 region has 13 residues. The V end lost 1 base, the J end lost 4 bases, and 7 bases lay between the germline ends. The CDR3 sequence: CASSLEMGYGYTF. CDR3 in DNA: TGTGCCAGCAGCTTAGAGATGGGCTATGGCTACACCTTC.

In its sample, this clonotype was seen many times. CDR3 sequence (DNA): TGCAGCGTTGAAGACGGGGCGCACCAAGAGACCCAGTACTTC. Amino acids: CSVEDGAHQETQYF. The chain uses TRBV29-1 and TRBJ2-5; D assignment may be TRBD1 or TRBD2 (5 bases each). Trimming removed 0 bases from V and 0 bases from J, with 8 bases in between. The CDR3 covers 14 residues. Per the germline V gene, CDR1 is SQVTM and CDR2 is ANQGSEA. Full variable domain (rest looked up from reference TRBV29-1 and TRBJ2-5): SAVISQKPSRDICQRGTSLTIQCQVDSQVTMMFWYRQQPGQSLTLIATANQGSEATYESGFVIDKFPISRPNLTFSTLTVSNMSPEDSSIYLCSVEDGAHQETQYFGPGTRLLVL.

This clonotype has more than one count but fewer than ten. CDR3 bases: TGTGCCAGCAGCTTAGCGAGGGGGGCCGAGCAGTACTTC. Translation: CASSLARGAEQYF. This chain uses TRBV7-2 with TRBJ2-7; either TRBD1 or TRBD2 may fit D (6 bases each). Germline lookup yields CDR1 SGHTA and CDR2 FQGNSA. The CDR3 runs 13 residues. V was pared by 0 bases and J by 6 bases, with 9 bases between.

This clonotype was recorded many times. This chain links TRBV7-2 with TRBJ2-3, with D possibly being TRBD2 (6 bases). The CDR3 loop spans 16 amino acids. Trimming took off 1 base at V and 5 bases at J, with 16 bases between the two ends. Looked up from germline, CDR1 is SGHTA and CDR2 is FQGNSA. The CDR3 bases are TGTGCCAGCAGCTTAGTCTACGCGGGGTCGGGAGATACGCAGTATTTT. Translation: CASSLVYAGSGDTQYF.

The CDR3 DNA sequence: TGCGCCAGCAGCCAAGTCGACGGTCGCGGTGGAAACACCATATATTTT. Residues: CASSQVDGRGGNTIYF. The V call is TRBV4-3, the J call TRBJ1-3; D remains unclear. The CDR3 has 16 amino acids. The germline CDR1 and CDR2 sequences are LGHNA and YSLEER. With 1 base removed from V and 3 bases from J, the gap between germline ends came to 13 bases.

The chain carries TRBV6-5 and TRBJ2-7; D gene ambiguous. Germline assignment: CDR1 MNHEY and CDR2 SVGAGI. The germline V and J ends were trimmed by 0 bases and 6 bases, with 6 bases remaining between them. The CDR3 contains 12 residues. The CDR3 sequence is CASSYSRSEQYF. CDR3 DNA sequence: TGTGCCAGCAGTTACTCCAGGAGCGAGCAGTACTTC.

This clonotype appeared a few times. The chain is built from TRBV5-1 and TRBJ1-1; D gene unclear. Germline CDR1 is SGHRS and CDR2 is YFSETQ. The V end lost 2 bases, the J end lost 0 bases, and 8 bases lay between the germline ends. CDR3 length equals 14 residues. The CDR3 here is CASSFNTLNTEAFF. In DNA form, the CDR3 reads TGCGCCAGCAGCTTCAACACTTTGAACACTGAAGCTTTCTTT.

This clonotype showed up just a few times. The gene calls are TRBV30 and TRBJ2-1; perhaps TRBD1 as D (6 bases). The germline CDR1 and CDR2 sequences are GTSNPN and SVGIG (reference sequence). The V and J ends lost 0 bases and 10 bases respectively, with 16 bases between them. The CDR3 is made up of 14 amino acids. This CDR3 reads CAWSVRLTGPEQFF. The DNA for the CDR3 is TGTGCCTGGAGTGTACGGCTCACAGGGCCAGAGCAGTTCTTC.

The sample holds a few counts of this clonotype. CDR3 loop: CASRRRTGNLVTEAFF. As DNA, the CDR3 is TGCGCCAGCAGACGGAGGACAGGGAACTTAGTCACTGAAGCTTTCTTT. The chain uses TRBV5-1 and TRBJ1-1, with 8 bases that match TRBD1. The CDR3 sequence is 16 residues long. J was trimmed by 4 bases and V by 5 bases; bases with no gene match: 13. Germline CDR1 is SGHRS and CDR2 is YFSETQ.

The CDR3 sequence: CASSLRGLANQPQHF. The DNA for the CDR3 is TGTGCCAGCAGTTTAAGGGGCCTTGCTAATCAGCCCCAGCATTTT. The gene calls are TRBV28 and TRBJ1-5; tentatively, D is TRBD1 (5 bases). The ends were cut back, 2 bases at V and 4 bases at J, with 12 bases in the middle. The CDR3 runs to 15 residues. Germline CDR1 and CDR2: MDHEN and SYDVKM. Full variable domain (rest looked up from reference TRBV28 and TRBJ1-5): DVKVTQSSRYLVKRTGEKVFLECVQDMDHENMFWYRQDPGLGLRLIYFSYDVKMKEKGDIPEGYSVSREKKERFSLILESASTNQTSMYLCASSLRGLANQPQHFGDGTRLSIL.